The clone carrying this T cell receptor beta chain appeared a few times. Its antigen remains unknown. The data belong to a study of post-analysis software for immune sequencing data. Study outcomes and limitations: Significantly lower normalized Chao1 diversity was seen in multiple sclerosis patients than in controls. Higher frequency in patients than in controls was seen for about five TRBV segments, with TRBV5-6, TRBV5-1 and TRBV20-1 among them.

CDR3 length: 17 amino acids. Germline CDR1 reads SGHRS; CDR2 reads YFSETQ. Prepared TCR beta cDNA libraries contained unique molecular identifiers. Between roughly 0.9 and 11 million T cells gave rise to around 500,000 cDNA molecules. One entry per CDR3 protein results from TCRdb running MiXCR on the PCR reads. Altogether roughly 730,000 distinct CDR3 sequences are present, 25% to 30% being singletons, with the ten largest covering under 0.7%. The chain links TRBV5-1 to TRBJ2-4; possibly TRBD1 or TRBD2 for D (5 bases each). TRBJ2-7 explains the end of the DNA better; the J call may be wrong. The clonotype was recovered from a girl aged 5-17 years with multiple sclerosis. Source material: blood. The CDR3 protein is CASSFSAAGTPVGEQYF. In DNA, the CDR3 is TGCGCCAGCAGCTTTTCGGCCGCCGGGACCCCCGTCGGCGAGCAGTACTTC.